This T cell receptor beta chain was captured in a study of Siglec-9 on CD8 T cells in melanoma. The data were produced by immunoSEQ multiplex PCR, yet TCRdb's version contains in-frame clones alone and is incomplete. Altogether roughly 35,000 clones are present, 80% to 85% being singletons, with the ten largest covering approximately 1.7%. The V and J ends lost 2 bases and 1 base respectively, with 5 bases between them. Germline CDR1 and CDR2: WNHNN and SYGVQD (reference sequence). The CDR3 sequence is 13 residues long. Study results and caveats: An effector memory CD8+ subset marked by Siglec-9 reportedly appeared to gather in melanoma.

To note about this clone: Its antigen is unknown.

The sequencing sample was made of Siglec-9- CD8+ T cells sorted from blood. The chain is built from TRBV10-1 and TRBJ1-1; D unclear. The TCR originated in a human donor in good health. The CDR3 DNA follows: TGCGCCAGCAGTGAGCGGTCGAACACTGAAGCTTTCTTT. Protein product: CASSERSNTEAFF.